The 27 T cell receptor beta chains below come from one sample, sequenced in a study of blood T cell repertoires in COVID-19 (dated by TCRdb to between 2020 and 2021). To prepare the library, the immunoSEQ multiplex PCR assay was applied. This is the immuneACCESS table as TCRdb keeps it, with only in-frame sequences that have V and J called. A part of the clones is gone; compared with another copy, unresolved V genes explain less than half, and the rest is unexplained. The sample records hundreds of thousands of clones, approximately 91% of which are singletons. Clones ranked in the top ten supply 10% to 12% of the sample. Sample: peripheral blood. Source of these receptors: a woman in her 30s with COVID-19, enrolled during active disease.

V and J are TRBV7-9 and TRBJ2-1; no reliable D call. This CDR3 is 14 amino acids long. Trimming shortened V by 1 base and J by 4 bases, and 8 bases separated the two germline ends. Germline V gives CDR1 SEHNR, CDR2 FQNEAQ (reference sequence). This CDR3 is CASSLVADYNEQFF. The CDR3 DNA is TGTGCCAGCAGCTTAGTGGCGGATTACAATGAGCAGTTCTTC. Full variable domain (remainder filled in from reference TRBV7-9 and TRBJ2-1): DTGVSQNPRHKITKRGQNVTFRCDPISEHNRLYWYRQTLGQGPEFLTYFQNEAQLEKSRLLSDRFSAERPKGSFSTLEIQRTEQGDSAMYLCASSLVADYNEQFFGPGTRLTVL.

The chain has TRBV11-2 and TRBJ1-1, with 12 positions matching TRBD1. Trimming took 5 bases from V and 4 from J; bases not matched to a gene: 8. In germline, CDR1 is SGHAT, CDR2 FQNNGV. This CDR3 spans 16 amino acids. CDR3 sequence (DNA): TGTGCCAGCAGCGTCCGGGACAGGGGGCGCAGCACTGAAGCTTTCTTT. Translation: CASSVRDRGRSTEAFF.

The J gene is TRBJ1-1, the V gene TRBV5-1; 7 bases map to TRBD1. Germline V gene lookup returns CDR1 SGHRS and CDR2 YFSETQ. This CDR3 has 17 amino acids. Trimming at V came to 0 bases and at J to 0 bases, leaving 8 bases not matched to a gene. DNA for the CDR3: TGCGCCAGCAGCTTGGGGGCAGGGGGAGCCCTGAACACTGAAGCTTTCTTT. Translated, it gives CASSLGAGGALNTEAFF.

The rearrangement links TRBV30 to TRBJ2-1; 12 bases match TRBD2. The CDR3 covers 16 residues. Losses at the gene ends were 3 bases for V and 12 bases for J; bases not matched to a gene: 15. Per the germline V gene, CDR1 is GTSNPN and CDR2 is SVGIG (reference sequence). The CDR3 here is CAWSAKPGLAGKAQFF. CDR3 DNA: TGTGCCTGGAGCGCTAAACCGGGACTAGCGGGTAAGGCGCAGTTCTTC.

This clone has only one observation. The genes are TRBV29-1 and TRBJ1-3; 8 bases agree with TRBD1. The CDR3 loop spans 15 amino acids. The germline V gene has CDR1 SQVTM and CDR2 ANQGSEA. Trimming removed 4 bases from V and 0 bases from J; junction bases left unmatched: 5. The CDR3 region has the DNA TGCAGCGTTGGTCCTACAGGGGGCTCTGGAAACACCATATATTTT. Its protein product is CSVGPTGGSGNTIYF.

The rearrangement joins TRBV28 to TRBJ1-2, with D uncertain. Germline CDR1 MDHEN, CDR2 SYDVKM. This CDR3 is built from 13 residues. This CDR3 is CCINPTHIHGYTF. CDR3 DNA: TGTTGCATCAATCCCACGCACATACATGGCTACACCTTC.

The V call is TRBV9, the J call TRBJ2-2; TRBD2 agrees at 11 bases. The ends lost 2 bases at V and 5 bases at J; junction bases unmatched: 8. The CDR3 runs to 17 residues. Per germline, CDR1 SGDLS and CDR2 YYNGEE. CDR3 sequence (DNA): TGTGCCAGCAGCGTCGGCCGGTCTAGCGGGAGGACCGGGGAGCTGTTTTTT. Translating gives CASSVGRSSGRTGELFF.

The rearrangement uses TRBV24-1 and TRBJ2-1, with D possibly being TRBD1 (7 bases). The germline gives CDR1 KGHDR, CDR2 SFDVKD. The CDR3 is 15 amino acids. V lost 9 bases to trimming and J lost 6 bases, with 20 bases between them. The CDR3 region is CATSGAGQIPNEQFF. CDR3 coding DNA: TGTGCCACCTCTGGGGCGGGACAGATCCCCAATGAGCAGTTCTTC.

CDR3 residues: CASSLGQTVTNEKLFF. The CDR3 nucleotides read TGTGCCAGTAGTCTCGGACAGACTGTAACTAATGAAAAACTGTTTTTT. The chain couples TRBV19 to TRBJ1-4, with D possibly being TRBD1 (6 bases). Germline CDR1 reads LNHDA; CDR2 reads SQIVND (reference sequence). V lost 5 bases to trimming and J lost 1 base, with 14 bases between them. The CDR3 totals 16 residues. Together with reference TRBV19 and TRBJ1-4, the CDR3 gives the full variable domain: DGGITQSPKYLFRKEGQNVTLSCEQNLNHDAMYWYRQDPGQGLRLIYYSQIVNDFQKGDIAEGYSVSREKKESFPLTVTSAQKNPTAFYLCASSLGQTVTNEKLFFGSGTQLSVL.

Here the CDR3 reads CASSRETNTGELFF. The CDR3 DNA reads as TGCGCCAGCAGCCGGGAGACGAACACCGGGGAGCTGTTTTTT. V usage is TRBV5-1 and J usage is TRBJ2-2; tentative D call: TRBD2 (6 bases). With 4 bases removed from V and 0 bases from J, the gap between germline ends came to 7 bases. The germline gives CDR1 SGHRS, CDR2 YFSETQ. The CDR3 length is 14 residues.

The gene calls are TRBV7-9 and TRBJ2-4, with D perhaps matching TRBD1 (5 bases). The CDR3 is 16 amino acids. The V end was cut by 1 base, the J end by 0 bases, with 10 bases between. Germline V CDR1 and CDR2: SEHNR, FQNEAQ (reference sequence). CDR3 nucleotide sequence: TGTGCCAGCAGCTTAGGAGTAGGGGAAGCCAAAAACATTCAGTACTTC. This translates into CASSLGVGEAKNIQYF.

J is TRBJ2-1 and V is TRBV9; possible D gene TRBD2, 6 bases. The CDR3 contains 13 residues. The germline gives CDR1 SGDLS, CDR2 YYNGEE. V was pared by 4 bases and J by 8 bases, with 13 bases between. In DNA, the CDR3 is TGTGCCAGCAGCCGGGACTTTCGGGATGAGCAGTTCTTC. Protein product: CASSRDFRDEQFF.

The chain uses TRBV5-1 and TRBJ2-1, with D perhaps matching TRBD2 (6 bases). CDR1 and CDR2 (germline): SGHRS, YFSETQ. This CDR3 has 13 amino acids. Trimming stripped 2 bases from V and 7 bases from J, with 10 bases between. CDR3 region: CASSFPGSNEQFF. DNA for the CDR3: TGCGCCAGCAGCTTCCCCGGGAGTAATGAGCAGTTCTTC.

The V gene is TRBV10-3, the J gene TRBJ1-3; 8 bases agree with TRBD1. Germline CDR1 reads ENHRY; CDR2 reads SYGVKD. The length of the CDR3 is 18 residues. The V segment lost 6 bases and the J segment 6 bases; nucleotides outside the gene matches: 19. The DNA for the CDR3 is TGTGCCATCAGATCCGACAGGGGCAGCTCCTTAATCTCAAACACCATATATTTT. Protein product: CAIRSDRGSSLISNTIYF.

CDR3 DNA sequence: TGTGCCAGCATCCTTACCAAGGGAGGGCCCTCGGAGACCCAGTACTTC. This gives the protein CASILTKGGPSETQYF. The chain links TRBV21-1 to TRBJ2-5; whether TRBD2, the table's D call, matches the DNA was not checked. TRBV21-1 is tagged as a pseudogene. The CDR3 contains 16 residues.

The rearrangement links TRBV19 to TRBJ1-5, with TRBD1 identical over 12 bases. The germline gives CDR1 LNHDA, CDR2 SQIVND (reference sequence). This CDR3 is 17 amino acids long. The J segment lost 5 bases and the V segment lost 7 bases, leaving 12 bases of the junction unmatched. The CDR3 region has the DNA TGTGCCAGTAACGGAATAATCGGGACAGGGGGCTATCAGCCCCAGCATTTT. Translating gives CASNGIIGTGGYQPQHF.

This clone has a handful of counts. The J gene is TRBJ1-5, the V gene TRBV9; TRBD1 is a possible D gene (6 bases). V dropped 10 bases and J dropped 5 bases, with 13 bases sitting between them. Germline V CDR1 and CDR2: SGDLS, YYNGEE. CDR3 size: 12 residues. CDR3 nucleotide sequence: TGTGCCTTGGGGCCAGGGGATCAGCCCCAGCATTTT. This sequence encodes CALGPGDQPQHF.

The rearrangement uses TRBV5-6 and TRBJ1-4; 9 positions match TRBD1. The V gene's germline CDR1 is SGHDT and CDR2 YYEEEE. There are 17 residues in the CDR3. V lost 2 bases, J lost 2 bases, and 7 bases stayed unmatched. CDR3 sequence: CASSFGTGRGTNEKLFF. CDR3 nucleotides: TGTGCCAGCAGCTTCGGGACAGGGAGGGGGACTAATGAAAAACTGTTTTTT.

V gene TRBV18 combines with J gene TRBJ2-7; 7 bases agree with TRBD1. The CDR3 has 13 residues. Germline V lookup: CDR1 KGHSH, CDR2 LQKENI. The V and J ends lost 5 bases and 4 bases, in that order; junction bases with no gene match: 5. For the CDR3, the DNA is TGTGCCAGCTCAACGGGACAGACGTACGAGCAGTACTTC. This codes for CASSTGQTYEQYF.

The chain combines TRBV5-1 with TRBJ2-7; 9 positions match TRBD2. The CDR3 is 16 residues long. J was trimmed by 4 bases and V by 6 bases; bases with no gene match: 14. The germline V gene has CDR1 SGHRS and CDR2 YFSETQ. The CDR3: CASTQVGSGRPYEQYF. The CDR3 DNA follows: TGCGCCAGCACCCAAGTAGGGAGCGGGAGGCCTTACGAGCAGTACTTC.

The CDR3 DNA is TGTGCCAGCAGCCCTCCGGGACAGCAAAAAGCTTTCTTT. Translated, it gives CASSPPGQQKAFF. The rearrangement links TRBV7-2 to TRBJ1-1; 7 bases fit TRBD1. This CDR3 comprises 13 residues. V gave up 5 bases and J gave up 9 bases; unmatched junction bases: 9. Germline V lookup: CDR1 SGHTA, CDR2 FQGNSA.

The rearrangement uses TRBV6-5 and TRBJ2-7, with 7 bases that match TRBD2. The CDR3 is made up of 12 amino acids. The V gene's germline CDR1 is MNHEY and CDR2 SVGAGI. The V and J ends lost 6 bases and 7 bases, in that order; junction bases with no gene match: 6. CDR3 sequence reads: CASSPGGWEQYF. CDR3 coding DNA: TGTGCCAGCAGCCCGGGGGGTTGGGAGCAGTACTTC.

V and J are TRBV6-5 and TRBJ2-7, with a possible D match to TRBD1 (6 bases). CDR3 length equals 13 residues. The germline V gene encodes CDR1 MNHEY and CDR2 SVGAGI. With 2 bases removed from V and 1 base from J, the gap between germline ends came to 6 bases. CDR3 region: CASSYDRSYEQYF. CDR3 sequence (DNA): TGTGCCAGCAGTTACGACAGGTCCTACGAGCAGTACTTC.

This rearrangement joins TRBV28 to TRBJ2-7; 7 bases are a match to TRBD2. The CDR3 is made up of 15 amino acids. CDR1 is MDHEN, CDR2 SYDVKM, per germline. The trim removed 5 bases at V and 0 bases at J, leaving 7 bases unmatched. CDR3 sequence reads: CASSPARLASYEQYF. The CDR3 coding sequence is TGTGCCAGCAGTCCCGCGCGACTAGCCTCCTACGAGCAGTACTTC.

V usage is TRBV11-2 and J usage is TRBJ2-7; 8 positions match TRBD2. The CDR3 consists of 14 residues. CDR1 is SGHAT and CDR2 is FQNNGV in the germline V gene. V was pared by 6 bases and J by 2 bases, with 6 bases of the junction left unmatched. CDR3: CASSAPGGPYEQYF. DNA for the CDR3: TGTGCCAGCAGTGCCCCGGGGGGGCCCTACGAGCAGTACTTC.

The J gene is TRBJ2-7, the V gene TRBV27; 7 nucleotides match TRBD2. From germline, CDR1 is MNHEY and CDR2 SMNVEV (reference sequence). This CDR3 comprises 14 residues. Trimming cost V 1 base and J 4 bases; bases outside gene matches: 4. The CDR3 loop is CASSLFGGSYEQYF. The CDR3 bases are TGTGCCAGCAGTTTATTTGGCGGGAGTTACGAGCAGTACTTC.

The rearrangement links TRBV6-5 to TRBJ2-2; TRBD2 matches at 11 bases. Germline V gene lookup returns CDR1 MNHEY and CDR2 SVGAGI. With V trimmed by 7 bases and J by 6 bases, 7 bases remained unmatched. This CDR3 region has 15 residues. In DNA form, the CDR3 reads TGTGCCAGCATCCCAACTAGCGGGAGTTCCGGGGAGCTGTTTTTT. Translation gives CASIPTSGSSGELFF.